This TCR beta chain was captured by sequencing in a study of OX40 agonist ivuxolimab in advanced cancers. In the study overall: Of the participants, approximately 38% had some prior anti-PD-1, anti-PD-L1 or anti-CTLA-4 therapy, which was allowed.

Trimming took off 3 bases at V and 5 bases at J, with 19 bases between the two ends. CDR1 SQVTM and CDR2 ANQGSEA come from the germline V gene. The CDR3 spans 15 residues. Produced via immunoSEQ multiplex PCR; TCRdb's table is partial and in-frame only. The sample consists of 20,000 to 25,000 clones, around 83% of them appearing once. The chain joins TRBV29-1 to TRBJ1-2; TRBD1 is a possible D gene (5 bases). Sequenced material: CD4+ or CD8+ T cells sorted from blood, taken in a trial of the OX40 agonist ivuxolimab. The TCR comes from an adult with an advanced solid tumor such as melanoma, head and neck, liver or kidney cancer. The CDR3 loop is CSVDGDVGRGYGYTF. Written as DNA, the CDR3 is TGCAGCGTTGATGGAGACGTGGGCCGGGGGTATGGCTACACCTTC. The whole variable domain, filled in from reference TRBV29-1 and TRBJ1-2, reads SAVISQKPSRDICQRGTSLTIQCQVDSQVTMMFWYRQQPGQSLTLIATANQGSEATYESGFVIDKFPISRPNLTFSTLTVSNMSPEDSSIYLCSVDGDVGRGYGYTFGSGTRLTVV.